These 20 T cell receptor beta chains were sequenced from one sample in a study of shared clonotypes between healthy human individuals. Libraries were prepared by immunoSEQ multiplex PCR; TCRdb keeps only in-frame clonotypes and omits some of them. The sample includes approximately 2.4 million clones, 90% to 97% of them seen just once. Input material: naive CD4+ T cells sorted from blood. The sample's subset: CD45RA+ positively selected. Receptors were obtained from a man in his late teens or twenties in good health.

This chain joins TRBV5-4 and TRBJ1-3, with 7 bases fitting TRBD1. CDR3 length: 15 residues. The J segment lost 0 bases and the V segment lost 4 bases, leaving 4 bases of the junction unmatched. The V gene's germline CDR1 is SGHNT and CDR2 YYREEE (reference sequence). The CDR3, as DNA: TGTGCCAGCAGCACTCGGGACAGCTCTGGAAACACCATATATTTT. This encodes CASSTRDSSGNTIYF.

The gene calls are TRBV11-2 and TRBJ2-7, with TRBD2 matching 8 bases. This CDR3 contains 14 residues. V dropped 5 bases and J dropped 7; count of bases not matched to a gene: 10. Germline CDR1 is SGHAT and CDR2 is FQNNGV. The CDR3 DNA is TGTGCCAGCAGCCAAATCCGACTAGCGCAAGAGCAGTACTTC. As protein: CASSQIRLAQEQYF. Supplemented by reference TRBV11-2 and TRBJ2-7, the full variable domain reads EAGVAQSPRYKIIEKRQSVAFWCNPISGHATLYWYQQILGQGPKLLIQFQNNGVVDDSQLPKDRFSAERLKGVDSTLKIQPAKLEDSAVYLCASSQIRLAQEQYFGPGTRLTVT.

On this clone: Other DNA sequences within the sample encode an identical CDR3. The rearrangement joins TRBV29-1 to TRBJ2-7; D possibly uses TRBD1 or TRBD2 (6 bases each). V was clipped by 2 bases and J by 3 bases, with 8 bases between them. The CDR3 is 12 residues long. Per the germline V gene, CDR1 is SQVTM and CDR2 is ANQGSEA. Here the CDR3 reads CSVEKGGYEQYF. The CDR3, as DNA: TGCAGCGTTGAAAAGGGGGGCTACGAGCAGTACTTC.

This clone appeared a single time. The sample has other DNA sequences that encode this CDR3 too. The chain uses TRBV7-2 and TRBJ2-7; the D gene is possibly TRBD1 (6 bases). Germline assignment: CDR1 SGHTA and CDR2 FQGNSA. The V end lost 1 base, the J end lost 0 bases, and 10 bases lay between the germline ends. The CDR3 runs 15 residues. CDR3 DNA: TGTGCCAGCAGCTTAGGGCAGGGGAGCTCCTACGAGCAGTACTTC. It codes for CASSLGQGSSYEQYF.

V usage is TRBV6-5 and J usage is TRBJ1-1; D is ambiguous. The CDR3 covers 15 residues. Per the germline V gene, CDR1 is MNHEY and CDR2 is SVGAGI. V lost 0 bases to trimming and J lost 0 bases, with 8 bases between them. CDR3 sequence: CASSYSVDLNTEAFF. The CDR3 nucleotides read TGTGCCAGCAGTTACTCGGTGGACCTGAACACTGAAGCTTTCTTT.

This clone was detected once. The chain is built from TRBV6-1 and TRBJ2-5; possible D gene TRBD2, 5 bases. This CDR3 has 14 residues. Germline V gene sequence: CDR1 MNHNS, CDR2 SASEGT. Trimming left V 8 bases short and J 1 base short, with 14 bases between. CDR3 protein: CASSGTWAQETQYF. The CDR3 DNA reads TGTGCCAGCTCGGGAACGTGGGCCCAAGAGACCCAGTACTTC.

The rearrangement joins TRBV6-5 to TRBJ1-1; D unclear. Trimming pared 6 bases from V and 0 bases from J, leaving 14 bases between. CDR1 is MNHEY and CDR2 is SVGAGI in the germline V gene. The CDR3 totals 15 residues. The chain's CDR3 is CASSRPGLLNTEAFF. CDR3 nucleotide sequence: TGTGCCAGCAGCAGGCCAGGTCTACTGAACACTGAAGCTTTCTTT.

Regarding this clone: Other DNA sequences of this sample code for an identical CDR3. The chain combines TRBV18 with TRBJ1-6, with D uncertain. Germline V lookup: CDR1 KGHSH, CDR2 LQKENI. The CDR3 loop spans 14 amino acids. The ends were cut back, 6 bases at V and 4 bases at J, with 10 bases in the middle. The CDR3 DNA reads as TGTGCCAGCTCCCCCACAGAGTATAATTCACCCCTCCACTTT. Translation: CASSPTEYNSPLHF.

This chain connects TRBV5-1 to TRBJ1-1, with TRBD1 as a possible D gene (6 bases). Between the trimmed V and J ends, which lost 6 bases and 6 bases, there was a span of 18 bases. Germline V CDR1 and CDR2: SGHRS, YFSETQ. The CDR3 is 14 residues long. The DNA for the CDR3 is TGCGCCAGCAAGTATACAGGGACGGAGTCTGAAGCTTTCTTT. Its translation: CASKYTGTESEAFF.

As DNA, the CDR3 is TGTGCCAGCAAAGGCCTGTCCTACGAGCAGTACTTC. This encodes CASKGLSYEQYF. The genes are TRBV6-1 and TRBJ2-7; D unresolved. Between the trimmed V and J ends, which lost 7 bases and 1 base, there was a span of 8 bases. CDR1 and CDR2 from the germline V gene are MNHNS and SASEGT. CDR3 size: 12 residues.

The chain is built from TRBV29-1 and TRBJ1-2; D is perhaps TRBD1 (6 bases). The CDR3 runs 16 residues. The germline CDR1 and CDR2 sequences are SQVTM and ANQGSEA. Between the trimmed V and J ends, which lost 7 bases and 1 base, there was a span of 22 bases. For the CDR3, the DNA is TGCAGCGCCTCTGAGGGGGGAGGACTTCTTAACTATGGCTACACCTTC. It is translated as CSASEGGGLLNYGYTF. Looking up the rest from reference TRBV29-1 and TRBJ1-2 gives the full variable domain: SAVISQKPSRDICQRGTSLTIQCQVDSQVTMMFWYRQQPGQSLTLIATANQGSEATYESGFVIDKFPISRPNLTFSTLTVSNMSPEDSSIYLCSASEGGGLLNYGYTFGSGTRLTVV.

This clone was found once. The chain is built from TRBV9 and TRBJ1-2; D perhaps matches TRBD1 (6 bases). CDR1 is SGDLS and CDR2 is YYNGEE in the germline V gene. The CDR3 loop spans 14 amino acids. V was pared by 3 bases and J by 8 bases, with 17 bases between. This CDR3 is CASSGTNTGRGYTF. CDR3 nucleotides: TGTGCCAGCAGCGGGACTAATACAGGGCGCGGCTACACCTTC.

The chain joins TRBV5-1 to TRBJ2-5; D perhaps matches TRBD2 (6 bases). Trimming stripped 6 bases from V and 7 bases from J, with 10 bases between. In germline, CDR1 is SGHRS, CDR2 YFSETQ. The CDR3 length is 11 residues. The CDR3 nucleotides are TGCGCCAGCAAGACGGAGGGGACCCAGTACTTC. Translated, it gives CASKTEGTQYF. Full variable domain (remainder filled in from reference TRBV5-1 and TRBJ2-5): KAGVTQTPRYLIKTRGQQVTLSCSPISGHRSVSWYQQTPGQGLQFLFEYFSETQRNKGNFPGRFSGRQFSNSRSEMNVSTLELGDSALYLCASKTEGTQYFGPGTRLLVL.

The CDR3 DNA reads TGTGCCAGCAGCGTAGATCCTAGCGGTGCGAACACCGGGGAGCTGTTTTTT. Its translation is CASSVDPSGANTGELFF. The chain combines TRBV9 with TRBJ2-2; the match to TRBD2 covers 7 bases. V trimming: 0 bases; J trimming: 0 bases; junction bases outside the gene matches: 5. This CDR3 has 17 amino acids. Germline V gene lookup returns CDR1 SGDLS and CDR2 YYNGEE.

The V call is TRBV7-9, the J call TRBJ2-1; unclear D gene. CDR1 is SEHNR and CDR2 is FQNEAQ in the germline V gene (reference sequence). The CDR3 is 15 residues long. V was shortened by 2 bases and J by 0 bases, with 8 bases between the two germline ends. For the CDR3, the DNA is TGTGCCAGCAGCTTAACTCGCGCCTCCTACAATGAGCAGTTCTTC. Translating it yields CASSLTRASYNEQFF.

The J gene is TRBJ2-7, the V gene TRBV28; tentative D call: TRBD1 (6 bases). This CDR3 spans 12 amino acids. Trimming took 6 bases from V and 2 from J, leaving 8 bases between them. Germline-derived CDR1 and CDR2 are MDHEN and SYDVKM. Written as DNA, the CDR3 is TGTGCCAGCAGCGGGGACACCTACGAGCAGTACTTC. It encodes CASSGDTYEQYF.

J is TRBJ2-1 and V is TRBV5-4, with D perhaps matching TRBD2 (7 bases). The germline V and J ends were trimmed by 4 bases and 0 bases, with 11 bases remaining between them. Germline CDR1 and CDR2: SGHNT and YYREEE (reference sequence). This CDR3 contains 15 residues. This CDR3 is CASSPRGGSYNEQFF. As DNA, the CDR3 is TGTGCCAGCAGCCCGAGGGGGGGCTCCTACAATGAGCAGTTCTTC.

The rearrangement joins TRBV28 to TRBJ1-2; no clear D gene. Germline CDR1 reads MDHEN; CDR2 reads SYDVKM. V lost 3 bases, J lost 0 bases, and 17 bases lay in between. The CDR3 is made up of 17 amino acids. The CDR3, as DNA: TGTGCCAGCAGTTTGCGGCAGACAAAAGGAACTAACTATGGCTACACCTTC. Encoded protein: CASSLRQTKGTNYGYTF.

The rearrangement joins TRBV11-2 to TRBJ2-3; 8 positions match TRBD1. The CDR3 is 14 amino acids. V was pared by 5 bases and J by 2 bases, with 3 bases of the junction left unmatched. The germline gives CDR1 SGHAT, CDR2 FQNNGV. In nucleotides, the CDR3 is TGTGCCAGCAGCCAGGACAGGGTCACAGATACGCAGTATTTT. Translating it yields CASSQDRVTDTQYF.

This chain links TRBV7-2 with TRBJ2-7, with no clear D. This CDR3 contains 15 residues. Between the trimmed V and J ends, which lost 3 bases and 0 bases, there was a span of 12 bases. The germline CDR1 and CDR2 sequences are SGHTA and FQGNSA. Written as DNA, the CDR3 is TGTGCCAGCAGCTTCACTTTTTGGAACTCCTACGAGCAGTACTTC. Translating gives CASSFTFWNSYEQYF.